These 5 T cell receptor beta chains came from one sample sequenced in a study of blood T cell repertoires in COVID-19. Repertoires were generated with immunoSEQ multiplex PCR, while TCRdb's copy carries only in-frame clones and drops some. This sample has 27,000 or so clones, with 75% to 85% found just once. The sample taken for sequencing was peripheral blood. The source is a man in his 70s with active COVID-19.

The rearrangement joins TRBV6-5 to TRBJ2-4, with 8 bases that match TRBD2. The CDR3 loop spans 15 amino acids. Germline-derived CDR1 and CDR2 are MNHEY and SVGAGI. The J segment lost 6 bases and the V segment lost 4 bases, leaving 8 bases of the junction unmatched. The CDR3 region has the DNA TGTGCCAGCAGTTCCCCCGGGGGGGCAGGAAACATTCAGTACTTC. Its translation: CASSSPGGAGNIQYF.

The V call is TRBV3-1 (or the pseudogene TRBV3-2), the J call TRBJ2-3, with a weak D call TRBD1 (5 bases). CDR3 size: 15 residues. Germline V lookup: CDR1 LGHDT, CDR2 YNNKEL (reference sequence). V lost 1 base to trimming and J lost 2 bases, with 10 bases between them. CDR3 loop: CASSQAGWPTDTQYF. The DNA of the CDR3 is TGTGCCAGCAGCCAAGCAGGGTGGCCCACAGATACGCAGTATTTT.

The V gene is TRBV7-2, the J gene TRBJ2-1; no firm D call. V was cut by 1 base and J by 8 bases, with 15 bases left in between. CDR3 length equals 15 residues. Germline-derived CDR1 and CDR2 are SGHTA and FQGNSA. For the CDR3, the DNA is TGTGCCAGCAGCTTAGTGGCCCTTCGAGGCGATGAGCAGTTCTTC. It is translated as CASSLVALRGDEQFF.

This chain uses TRBV19 with TRBJ1-1; the D is unclear. The V and J ends lost 5 bases and 3 bases respectively, with 16 bases between them. Per germline, CDR1 LNHDA and CDR2 SQIVND (reference sequence). This CDR3 has 15 residues. CDR3 bases: TGTGCCAGTAGTTCCCGAATAAGGAGGGACACTGAAGCTTTCTTT. Protein sequence: CASSSRIRRDTEAFF.

This rearrangement joins TRBV7-3 to TRBJ1-1; the match to TRBD1 covers 9 bases. J gave up 5 bases and V 5 bases, and 6 bases lay outside the gene matches. The CDR3 consists of 14 residues. Germline CDR1 reads SGHTA; CDR2 reads FQGTGA. For the CDR3, the DNA is TGTGCCAGCAGCCCCGACAGGGGGAGGACTGAAGCTTTCTTT. Protein product: CASSPDRGRTEAFF.